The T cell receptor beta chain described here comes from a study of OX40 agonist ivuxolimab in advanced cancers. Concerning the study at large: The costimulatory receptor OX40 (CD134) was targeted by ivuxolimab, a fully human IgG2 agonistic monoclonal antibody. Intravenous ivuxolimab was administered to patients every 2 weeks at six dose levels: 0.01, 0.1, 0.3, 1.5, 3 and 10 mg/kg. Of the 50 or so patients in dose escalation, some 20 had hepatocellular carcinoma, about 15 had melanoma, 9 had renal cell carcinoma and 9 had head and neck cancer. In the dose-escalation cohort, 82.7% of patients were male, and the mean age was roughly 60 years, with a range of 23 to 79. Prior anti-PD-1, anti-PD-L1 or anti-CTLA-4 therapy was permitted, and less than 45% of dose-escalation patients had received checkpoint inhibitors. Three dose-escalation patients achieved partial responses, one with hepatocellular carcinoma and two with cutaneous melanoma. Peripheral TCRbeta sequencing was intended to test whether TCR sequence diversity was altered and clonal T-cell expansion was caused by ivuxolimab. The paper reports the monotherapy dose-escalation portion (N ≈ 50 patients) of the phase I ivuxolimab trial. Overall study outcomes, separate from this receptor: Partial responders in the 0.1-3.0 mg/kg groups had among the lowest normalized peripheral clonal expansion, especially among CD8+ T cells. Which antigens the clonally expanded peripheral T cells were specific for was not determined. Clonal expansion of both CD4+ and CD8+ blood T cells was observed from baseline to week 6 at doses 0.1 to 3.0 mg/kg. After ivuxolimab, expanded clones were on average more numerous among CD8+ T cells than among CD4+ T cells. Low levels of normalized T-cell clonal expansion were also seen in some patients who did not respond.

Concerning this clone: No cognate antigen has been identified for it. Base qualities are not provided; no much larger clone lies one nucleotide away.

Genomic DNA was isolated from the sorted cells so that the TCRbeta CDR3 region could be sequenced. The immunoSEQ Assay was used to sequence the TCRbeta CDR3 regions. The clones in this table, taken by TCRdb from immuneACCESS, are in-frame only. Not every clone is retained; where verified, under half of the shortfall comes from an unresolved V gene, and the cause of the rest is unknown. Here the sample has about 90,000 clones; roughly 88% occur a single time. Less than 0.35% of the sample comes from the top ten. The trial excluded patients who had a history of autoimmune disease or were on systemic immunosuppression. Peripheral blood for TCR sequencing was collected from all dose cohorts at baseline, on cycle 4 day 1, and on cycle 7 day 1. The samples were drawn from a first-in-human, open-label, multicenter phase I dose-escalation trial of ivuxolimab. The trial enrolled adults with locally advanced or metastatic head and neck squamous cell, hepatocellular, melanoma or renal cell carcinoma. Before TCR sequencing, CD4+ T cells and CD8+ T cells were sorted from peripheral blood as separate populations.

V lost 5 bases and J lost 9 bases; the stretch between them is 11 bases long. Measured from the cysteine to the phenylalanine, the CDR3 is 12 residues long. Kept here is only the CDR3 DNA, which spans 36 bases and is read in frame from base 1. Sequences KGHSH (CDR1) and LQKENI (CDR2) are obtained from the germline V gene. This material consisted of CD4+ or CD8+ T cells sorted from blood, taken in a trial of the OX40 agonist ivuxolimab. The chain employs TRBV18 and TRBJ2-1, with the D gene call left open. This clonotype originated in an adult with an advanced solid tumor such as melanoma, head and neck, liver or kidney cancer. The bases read TGTGCCAGCTCATCCCTCCGGACTGAGCAGTTCTTC. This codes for CASSSLRTEQFF.